This TCR beta chain was captured by sequencing in a study of blood T cell repertoires in COVID-19. The protocol was immunoSEQ multiplex PCR, while the TCRdb copy is restricted to in-frame clones and leaves out a portion. The data show a few hundred thousand clones, about 91% seen once. Per germline, CDR1 WSHSY and CDR2 SAAADI. The CDR3 has 16 residues. J lost 2 bases, V lost 4 bases, and 7 bases had no gene match. The clonotype originates from a woman in her forties or fifties with COVID-19, enrolled during active disease. Sequencing was done on a sample of peripheral blood. The V gene is TRBV10-2, the J gene TRBJ2-1; 8 nucleotides agree with TRBD2. The CDR3 DNA sequence: TGCGCCAGCAGTGTGGGGCGGGGGGTGACCTACAATGAGCAGTTCTTC. Its translation: CASSVGRGVTYNEQFF.